This TCR beta chain is from a study of OX40 agonist ivuxolimab in advanced cancers. V gave up 4 bases and J gave up 6 bases, with 8 bases separating them. The CDR3 contains 11 residues. Germline CDR1 and CDR2: SGHNT and YYREEE (reference sequence). Profiling relied on immunoSEQ multiplex PCR, and the TCRdb table lists in-frame clones only, not all of them. The data contain fewer than 65,000 clones, around 87% of them singletons. Sampling of blood occurred at baseline, cycle 4 day 1, and cycle 7 day 1. Findings and limits, study-wide: The study observed clonal expansion of CD4+ and CD8+ blood T cells by week 6 at 0.1 to 3.0 mg/kg. The study found among the lowest clonal expansion in partial responders at 0.1-3.0 mg/kg.

As to this clone: As yet, its antigen is unknown.

The sequence was obtained from an adult with an advanced solid tumor such as melanoma, head and neck, liver or kidney cancer. The chain combines TRBV5-4 with TRBJ2-7; D gene unclear. Sample: CD4+ or CD8+ T cells sorted from blood, taken in a trial of the OX40 agonist ivuxolimab. The CDR3 sequence is CASSSAREQYF. The DNA of the CDR3 is TGTGCCAGCAGCAGCGCGCGCGAGCAGTACTTC. Full variable domain (remainder filled in from reference TRBV5-4 and TRBJ2-7): ETGVTQSPTHLIKTRGQQVTLRCSSQSGHNTVSWYQQALGQGPQFIFQYYREEENGRGNFPPRFSGLQFPNYSSELNVNALELDDSALYLCASSSAREQYFGPGTRLTVT.